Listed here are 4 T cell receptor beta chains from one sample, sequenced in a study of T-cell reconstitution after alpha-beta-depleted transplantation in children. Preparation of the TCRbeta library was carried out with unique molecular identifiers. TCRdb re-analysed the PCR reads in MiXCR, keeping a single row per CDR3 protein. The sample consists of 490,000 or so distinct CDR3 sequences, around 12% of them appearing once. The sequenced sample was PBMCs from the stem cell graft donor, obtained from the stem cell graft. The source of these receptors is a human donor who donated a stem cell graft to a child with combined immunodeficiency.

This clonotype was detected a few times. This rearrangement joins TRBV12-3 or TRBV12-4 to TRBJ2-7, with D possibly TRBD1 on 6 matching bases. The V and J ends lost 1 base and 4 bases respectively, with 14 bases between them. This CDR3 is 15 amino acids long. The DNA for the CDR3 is TGTGCCAGCAGTTTAGGTTGGGACACTACTTACGAGCAGTACTTC. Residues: CASSLGWDTTYEQYF.

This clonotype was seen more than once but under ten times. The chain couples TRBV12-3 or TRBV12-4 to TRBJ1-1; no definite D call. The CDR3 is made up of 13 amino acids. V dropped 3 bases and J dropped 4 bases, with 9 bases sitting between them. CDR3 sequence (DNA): TGTGCCAGCAGTTTCGCCTTGAGCACTGAAGCTTTCTTT. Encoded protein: CASSFALSTEAFF.

The CDR3 reads CASSKAGVGYTRSSNEKLFF. In nucleotides, the CDR3 is TGTGCCAGCAGCAAAGCTGGGGTAGGGTACACGAGGTCGTCTAATGAAAAACTGTTTTTT. This chain uses TRBV21-1 with TRBJ1-4. TRBV21-1 has pseudogene status. The CDR3 sequence is 20 residues long.

The DNA of the CDR3 is TGTGCCAGCTCACCATCGGGCAGGGGCTCTCAAGAGACCCAGTACTTC. Translated, it gives CASSPSGRGSQETQYF. The V gene is TRBV18, the J gene TRBJ2-5; the D gene is possibly TRBD1 (6 bases). Germline V gene lookup returns CDR1 KGHSH and CDR2 LQKENI. With 2 bases removed from V and 2 bases from J, the gap between germline ends came to 15 bases. The CDR3 sequence is 16 residues long. The full variable domain, in which reference TRBV18 and TRBJ2-5 provide the parts outside the CDR3, is NAGVMQNPRHLVRRRGQEARLRCSPMKGHSHVYWYRQLPEEGLKFMVYLQKENIIDESGMPKERFSAEFPKEGPSILRIQQVVRGDSAAYFCASSPSGRGSQETQYFGPGTRLLVL.